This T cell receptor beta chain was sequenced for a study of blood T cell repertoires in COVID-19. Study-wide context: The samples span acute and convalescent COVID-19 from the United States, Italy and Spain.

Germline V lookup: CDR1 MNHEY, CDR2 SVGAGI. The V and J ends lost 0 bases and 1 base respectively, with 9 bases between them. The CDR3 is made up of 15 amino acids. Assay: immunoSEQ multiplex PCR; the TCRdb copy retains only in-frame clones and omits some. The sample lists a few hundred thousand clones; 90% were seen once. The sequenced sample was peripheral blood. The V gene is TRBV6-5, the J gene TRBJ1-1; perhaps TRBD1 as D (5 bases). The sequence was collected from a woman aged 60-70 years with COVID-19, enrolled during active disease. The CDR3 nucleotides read TGTGCCAGCAGTTACTCGGGGGGAGGGAACACTGAAGCTTTCTTT. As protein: CASSYSGGGNTEAFF.